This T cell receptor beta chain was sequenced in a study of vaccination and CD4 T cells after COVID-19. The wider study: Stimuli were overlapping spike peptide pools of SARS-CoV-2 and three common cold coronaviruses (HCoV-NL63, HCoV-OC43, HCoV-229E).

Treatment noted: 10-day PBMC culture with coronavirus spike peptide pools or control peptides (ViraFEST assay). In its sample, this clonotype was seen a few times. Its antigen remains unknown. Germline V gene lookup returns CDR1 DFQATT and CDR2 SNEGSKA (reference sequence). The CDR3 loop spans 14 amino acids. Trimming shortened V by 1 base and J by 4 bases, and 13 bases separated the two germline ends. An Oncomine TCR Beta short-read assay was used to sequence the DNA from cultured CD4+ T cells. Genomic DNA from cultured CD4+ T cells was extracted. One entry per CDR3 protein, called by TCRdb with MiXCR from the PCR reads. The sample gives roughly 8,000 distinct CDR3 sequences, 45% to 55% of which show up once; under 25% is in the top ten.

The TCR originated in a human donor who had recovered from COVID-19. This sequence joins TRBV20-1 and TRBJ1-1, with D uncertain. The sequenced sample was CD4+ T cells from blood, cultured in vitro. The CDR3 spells CSARGLGGGTEAFF. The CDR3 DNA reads TGCAGTGCTAGAGGCCTCGGAGGCGGCACTGAAGCTTTCTTT.